The 20 T cell receptor beta chains presented below share a single source sample, sequenced in a study of identical twins. TCRdb re-analysed the 5' RACE reads in MiXCR, keeping a single row per CDR3 protein. Of 1,800,000 or so distinct CDR3 sequences listed, 25% to 35% are singletons. Sequencing was carried out using cord blood. The source of these receptors is a newborn girl in good health.

In the case of this clonotype: The junction and the germline gene differ at one end; a read error may be behind it. This sequence joins TRBV3-1 and TRBJ2-3, with 8 bases matching TRBD2. The CDR3 contains 17 residues. Germline V CDR1 and CDR2: LGHDT, YNNKEL (reference sequence). Here the CDR3 DNA reads TGTGCCAGCAGCCAAGCTCTATTGACGGGGGGGCAAGATACGCGGTATTTT. It specifies CASSQALLTGGQDTRYF.

Turning to this clonotype: A junction end diverges from the germline sequence, so it may reflect a read error. This rearrangement joins TRBV28 to TRBJ1-2; maybe TRBD1 (6 bases). Germline CDR1 MDHEN, CDR2 SYDVKM. The CDR3 loop spans 15 amino acids. The CDR3 nucleotides are TGTGCCGGCAGCCCTGGGGGGGCATTCAACTATGGCTACACCTTC. Its translation is CAGSPGGAFNYGYTF.

The chain couples TRBV4-2 to TRBJ2-4; 12 bases fit TRBD2. V shed 1 base, J shed 2 bases, and the junction held 6 bases outside the gene matches. The germline V gene has CDR1 LGHNA and CDR2 YNFKEQ. CDR3 length: 18 amino acids. CDR3 coding DNA: TGTGCCAGCAGCCAAGGGCCTAGCGGGGGGGCGACCAAAAACATTCAGTACTTC. Translating gives CASSQGPSGGATKNIQYF.

CDR3 protein: CASSLFGGRPLNEQFF. DNA for the CDR3: TGTGCCAGCAGTTTATTTGGCGGGAGACCCCTCAATGAGCAGTTCTTC. The chain uses TRBV28 and TRBJ2-1; the match to TRBD2 covers 7 bases. Per the germline V gene, CDR1 is MDHEN and CDR2 is SYDVKM. V shed 1 base and J 6 bases; nucleotides not matched to a gene: 9. The CDR3 totals 16 residues.

This clonotype was found many times. The CDR3 sequence: CSVEGQGPPYGYTF. CDR3 DNA sequence: TGCAGCGTTGAAGGGCAGGGGCCCCCCTATGGCTACACCTTC. This chain connects TRBV29-1 to TRBJ1-2; possible D gene TRBD1, 6 bases. CDR3 size: 14 residues. Germline V gives CDR1 SQVTM, CDR2 ANQGSEA. Trimming left V 1 base short and J 4 bases short, with 13 bases between. The full variable domain, with the rest looked up from reference TRBV29-1 and TRBJ1-2, is SAVISQKPSRDICQRGTSLTIQCQVDSQVTMMFWYRQQPGQSLTLIATANQGSEATYESGFVIDKFPISRPNLTFSTLTVSNMSPEDSSIYLCSVEGQGPPYGYTFGSGTRLTVV.

This clonotype has a handful of counts. The V call is TRBV20-1, the J call TRBJ2-7, with no clear D. Germline values: CDR1 DFQATT, CDR2 SNEGSKA (reference sequence). The CDR3 has 13 amino acids. Trimming removed 0 bases at V and 5 bases at J, with 11 bases between. CDR3 amino acids: CSAREADPNEQYF. The CDR3 DNA reads as TGCAGTGCTAGAGAGGCCGACCCGAACGAGCAGTACTTC.

This chain uses TRBV7-9 with TRBJ2-1, with D possibly TRBD1 on 5 matching bases. Germline V CDR1 and CDR2: SEHNR, FQNEAQ (reference sequence). V was shortened by 1 base and J by 9 bases, with 10 bases between the two germline ends. CDR3 length equals 13 residues. The chain's CDR3 is CASSLVGQGEQFF. DNA of the CDR3: TGTGCCAGCAGCTTAGTGGGGCAGGGTGAGCAGTTCTTC.

The chain uses TRBV30 and TRBJ2-3; 8 bases are a match to TRBD2. The ends lost 2 bases at V and 7 bases at J; junction bases unmatched: 8. CDR1 is GTSNPN, CDR2 SVGIG, per germline (reference sequence). CDR3 length equals 14 residues. The CDR3 DNA reads TGTGCCTGGAGTCCCGGGACTAGTCGTCATACGCAGTATTTT. Its translation: CAWSPGTSRHTQYF.

The V and J genes are TRBV9 and TRBJ2-3; D may be TRBD2 (6 bases). Germline V lookup: CDR1 SGDLS, CDR2 YYNGEE. CDR3 length equals 15 residues. The V end was cut by 3 bases, the J end by 2 bases, with 13 bases between. The CDR3 DNA follows: TGTGCCAGCAGCGAGTCCCTAGCGTTCACAGATACGCAGTATTTT. It is translated as CASSESLAFTDTQYF.

Ten or more counts support this clonotype. The chain recombines TRBV3-1 with TRBJ2-2; D is uncertain. V dropped 4 bases and J dropped 5 bases, with 2 bases sitting between them. Germline lookup yields CDR1 LGHDT and CDR2 YNNKEL (reference sequence). The CDR3 is 11 amino acids. The CDR3 is CASSRTGELFF. Here the CDR3 DNA reads TGTGCCAGCAGCCGGACCGGGGAGCTGTTTTTT.

In regard to this clonotype: A much larger clone lies a single base off, so this may be a read error. The gene calls are TRBV2 and TRBJ2-3; 12 positions match TRBD2. The V segment lost 10 bases and the J segment 5 bases; nucleotides outside the gene matches: 10. This CDR3 contains 15 residues. Germline V gives CDR1 SNHLY, CDR2 FYNNEI. CDR3 nucleotide sequence: TGTGCCAACAGCGAATCGGGACTAGCGGGAGATACGCAGTATTTT. This translates into CANSESGLAGDTQYF.

This clonotype was found a few times. The chain is built from TRBV25-1 and TRBJ2-1; D is unresolved. CDR3 length equals 16 residues. Per the germline V gene, CDR1 is MGHDK and CDR2 is SYGVNS. V was clipped by 1 base and J by 2 bases, with 12 bases between them. In DNA, the CDR3 is TGTGCCAGCAGTGAATCCGGCAGACCGGCCTACAATGAGCAGTTCTTC. Translation: CASSESGRPAYNEQFF.

This clonotype was counted a few times. The chain employs TRBV18 and TRBJ1-4; D gene ambiguous. This CDR3 region has 11 residues. Deletions cut 3 bases from V and 13 bases from J, with 9 bases between. Germline V gene lookup returns CDR1 KGHSH and CDR2 LQKENI. This CDR3 is CASSPGIGLFF. The CDR3 DNA follows: TGTGCCAGCTCACCGGGGATAGGACTGTTTTTT.

There are a few counts of this clonotype. This chain joins TRBV20-1 and TRBJ2-7, with 7 bases fitting TRBD1. V lost 5 bases to trimming and J lost 4 bases; unmatched junction nucleotides: 5. The CDR3 length is 12 residues. Germline CDR1 DFQATT, CDR2 SNEGSKA (reference sequence). In DNA, the CDR3 is TGCAGTGCTCTAGACAGGGCGTACGAGCAGTACTTC. This codes for CSALDRAYEQYF.

This clonotype occurred a few times. The chain carries TRBV20-1 and TRBJ2-3, with 7 bases matching TRBD1. V lost 1 base to trimming and J lost 1 base; unmatched junction nucleotides: 5. Germline-derived CDR1 and CDR2 are DFQATT and SNEGSKA (reference sequence). The CDR3 has 15 residues. This chain's CDR3 is CSARARQGGTDTQYF. The DNA of the CDR3 is TGCAGTGCTAGAGCCCGGCAGGGGGGCACAGATACGCAGTATTTT.

V usage is TRBV27 and J usage is TRBJ2-5; tentatively, D is TRBD2 (6 bases). V was cut by 6 bases and J by 2 bases, with 13 bases left in between. This CDR3 has 14 residues. CDR1 is MNHEY and CDR2 is SMNVEV in the germline V gene (reference sequence). CDR3 in DNA: TGTGCCAGCAGCTTCCCGGGAGCGCAAGAGACCCAGTACTTC. Translation gives CASSFPGAQETQYF.

This clonotype has just a few counts. The chain employs TRBV4-1 and TRBJ1-1; possible D gene TRBD1, 5 bases. Germline V gene data show CDR1 as MGHRA and CDR2 as YSYEKL. The ends were cut back, 0 bases at V and 3 bases at J, with 17 bases in the middle. The CDR3 length is 17 residues. This CDR3 reads CASSQDSPGLRDTEAFF. DNA for the CDR3: TGCGCCAGCAGCCAAGATTCGCCGGGGCTTAGGGACACTGAAGCTTTCTTT.

This clonotype was counted only a few times. J is TRBJ1-6 and V is TRBV2; perhaps TRBD1 as D (5 bases). This CDR3 comprises 14 residues. Germline V gene lookup returns CDR1 SNHLY and CDR2 FYNNEI. The V gene lost 5 bases and the J gene lost 6 bases, with 11 bases spanning the gap. The CDR3 loop is CASSFRDPNSPLHF. CDR3 DNA sequence: TGTGCCAGCAGTTTCAGGGACCCTAATTCACCCCTCCACTTT. The variable domain in full, with the rest retrieved from reference TRBV2 and TRBJ1-6, is EPEVTQTPSHQVTQMGQEVILRCVPISNHLYFYWYRQILGQKVEFLVSFYNNEISEKSEIFDDQFSVERPDGSNFTLKIRSTKLEDSAMYFCASSFRDPNSPLHFGNGTRLTVT.

V and J are TRBV27 and TRBJ1-1, with D uncertain. Germline V CDR1 and CDR2: MNHEY, SMNVEV (reference sequence). The CDR3 spans 14 residues. V dropped 2 bases and J dropped 7 bases, with 14 bases sitting between them. CDR3 nucleotides: TGTGCCAGCAGTTTACGGGGTCGGGTCCGTGAAGCTTTCTTT. Amino acid sequence: CASSLRGRVREAFF.

As DNA, the CDR3 is TGTGCCAGCAGCCCTACTAGCGTCCGACATGAGCAGTTCTTC. It codes for CASSPTSVRHEQFF. The rearrangement uses TRBV28 and TRBJ2-1, with 7 bases aligning to TRBD2. The CDR3 totals 14 residues. Losses at the gene ends were 6 bases for V and 8 bases for J; bases not matched to a gene: 10. Germline-derived CDR1 and CDR2 are MDHEN and SYDVKM.